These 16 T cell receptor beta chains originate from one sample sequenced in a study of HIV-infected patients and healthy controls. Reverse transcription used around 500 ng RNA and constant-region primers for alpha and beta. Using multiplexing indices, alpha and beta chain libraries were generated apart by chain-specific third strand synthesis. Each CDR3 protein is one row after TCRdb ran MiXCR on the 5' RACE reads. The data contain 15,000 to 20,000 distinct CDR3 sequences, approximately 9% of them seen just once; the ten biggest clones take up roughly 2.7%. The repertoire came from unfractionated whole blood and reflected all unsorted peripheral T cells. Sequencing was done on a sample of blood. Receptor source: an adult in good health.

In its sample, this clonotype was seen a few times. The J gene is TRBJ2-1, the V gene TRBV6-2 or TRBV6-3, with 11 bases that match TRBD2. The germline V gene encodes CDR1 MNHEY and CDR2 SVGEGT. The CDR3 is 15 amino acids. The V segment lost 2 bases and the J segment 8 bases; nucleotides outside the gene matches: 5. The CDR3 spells CASSYMTSGMYEQFF. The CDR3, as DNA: TGTGCCAGCAGTTACATGACTAGCGGGATGTATGAGCAGTTCTTC.

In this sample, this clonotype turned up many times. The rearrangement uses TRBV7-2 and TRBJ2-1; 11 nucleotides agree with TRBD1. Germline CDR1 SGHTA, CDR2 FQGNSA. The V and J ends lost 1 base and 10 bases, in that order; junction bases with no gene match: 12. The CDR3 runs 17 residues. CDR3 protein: CASSLEGPGQGAGEQFF. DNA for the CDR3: TGTGCCAGCAGCTTAGAAGGCCCAGGACAGGGGGCAGGGGAGCAGTTCTTC. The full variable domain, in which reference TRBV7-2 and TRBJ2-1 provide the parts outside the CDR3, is GAGVSQSPSNKVTEKGKDVELRCDPISGHTALYWYRQSLGQGLEFLIYFQGNSAPDKSGLPSDRFSAERTGGSVSTLTIQRTQQEDSAVYLCASSLEGPGQGAGEQFFGPGTRLTVL.

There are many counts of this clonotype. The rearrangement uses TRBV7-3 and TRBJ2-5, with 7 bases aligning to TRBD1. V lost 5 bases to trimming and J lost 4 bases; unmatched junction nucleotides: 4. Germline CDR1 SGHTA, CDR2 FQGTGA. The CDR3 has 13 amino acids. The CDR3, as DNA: TGTGCCAGCAGCCTAAACAGGGGAGAGACCCAGTACTTC. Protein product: CASSLNRGETQYF.

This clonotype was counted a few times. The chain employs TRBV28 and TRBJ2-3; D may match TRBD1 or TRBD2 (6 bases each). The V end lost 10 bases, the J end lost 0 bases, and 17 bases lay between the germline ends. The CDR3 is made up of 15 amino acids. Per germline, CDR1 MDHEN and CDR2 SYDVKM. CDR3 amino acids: CATQGGTPSTDTQYF. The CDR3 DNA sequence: TGTGCCACCCAAGGAGGGACACCAAGCACAGATACGCAGTATTTT.

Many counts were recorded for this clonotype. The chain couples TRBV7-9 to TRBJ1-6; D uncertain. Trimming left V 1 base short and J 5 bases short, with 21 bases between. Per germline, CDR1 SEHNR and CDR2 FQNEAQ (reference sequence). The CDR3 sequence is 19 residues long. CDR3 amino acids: CASSLDVGPWAKDNSPLHF. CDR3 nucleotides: TGTGCCAGCAGCTTAGACGTCGGGCCTTGGGCAAAAGATAATTCACCCCTCCACTTT.

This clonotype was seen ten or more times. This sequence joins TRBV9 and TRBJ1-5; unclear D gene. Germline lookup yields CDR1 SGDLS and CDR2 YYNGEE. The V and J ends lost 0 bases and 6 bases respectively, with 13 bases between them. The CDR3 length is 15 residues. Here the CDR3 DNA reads TGTGCCAGCAGCGTAGAGCCGGACCGGGGTCAGCCCCAGCATTTT. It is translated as CASSVEPDRGQPQHF.

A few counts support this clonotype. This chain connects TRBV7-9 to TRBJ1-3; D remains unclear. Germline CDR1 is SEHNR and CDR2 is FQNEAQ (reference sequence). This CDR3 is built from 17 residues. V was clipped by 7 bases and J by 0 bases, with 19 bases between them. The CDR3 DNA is TGTGCCAGCACCGAGCTAATGCGGCTCAGCTCTGGAAACACCATATATTTT. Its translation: CASTELMRLSSGNTIYF.

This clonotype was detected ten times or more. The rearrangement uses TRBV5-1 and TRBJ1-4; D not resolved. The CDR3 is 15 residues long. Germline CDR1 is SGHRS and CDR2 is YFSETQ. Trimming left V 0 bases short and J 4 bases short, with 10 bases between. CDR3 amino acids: CASSLGRAFNEKLFF. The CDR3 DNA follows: TGCGCCAGCAGCTTGGGCCGGGCCTTTAATGAAAAACTGTTTTTT.

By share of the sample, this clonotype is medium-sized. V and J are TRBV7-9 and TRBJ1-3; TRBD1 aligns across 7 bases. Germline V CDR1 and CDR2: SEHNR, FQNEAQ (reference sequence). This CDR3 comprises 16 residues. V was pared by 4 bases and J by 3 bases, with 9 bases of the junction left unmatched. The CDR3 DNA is TGTGCCAGCAGCTCTCCACTAACAGGGGTTGGAAACACCATATATTTT. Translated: CASSSPLTGVGNTIYF.

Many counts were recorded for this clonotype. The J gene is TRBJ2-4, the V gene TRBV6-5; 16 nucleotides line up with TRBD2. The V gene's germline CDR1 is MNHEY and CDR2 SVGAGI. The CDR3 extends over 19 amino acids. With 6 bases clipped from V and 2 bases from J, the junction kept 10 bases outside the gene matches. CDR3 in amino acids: CASSPSGTSGRGTKNIQYF. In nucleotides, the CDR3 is TGTGCCAGCAGCCCCTCCGGGACTAGCGGGAGGGGTACCAAAAACATTCAGTACTTC.

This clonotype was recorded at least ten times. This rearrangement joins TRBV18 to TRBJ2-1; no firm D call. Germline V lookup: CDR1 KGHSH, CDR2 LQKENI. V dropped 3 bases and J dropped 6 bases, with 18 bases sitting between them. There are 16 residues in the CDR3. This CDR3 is CASSPQPSIVVNEQFF. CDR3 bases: TGTGCCAGCTCACCTCAACCCTCGATAGTCGTCAATGAGCAGTTCTTC.

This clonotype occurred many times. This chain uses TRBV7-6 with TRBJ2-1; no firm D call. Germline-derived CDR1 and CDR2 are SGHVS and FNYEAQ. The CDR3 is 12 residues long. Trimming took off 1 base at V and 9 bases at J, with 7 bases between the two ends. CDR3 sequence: CASSLGTGEQFF. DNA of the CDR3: TGTGCCAGCAGCTTAGGGACGGGTGAGCAGTTCTTC.

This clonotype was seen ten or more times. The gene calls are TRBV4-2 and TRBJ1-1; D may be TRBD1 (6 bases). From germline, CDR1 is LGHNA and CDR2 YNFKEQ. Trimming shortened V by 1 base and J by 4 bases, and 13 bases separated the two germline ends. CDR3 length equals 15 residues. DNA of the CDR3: TGTGCCAGCAGCCAAGGACTACAGGGTTTCACTGAAGCTTTCTTT. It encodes CASSQGLQGFTEAFF.

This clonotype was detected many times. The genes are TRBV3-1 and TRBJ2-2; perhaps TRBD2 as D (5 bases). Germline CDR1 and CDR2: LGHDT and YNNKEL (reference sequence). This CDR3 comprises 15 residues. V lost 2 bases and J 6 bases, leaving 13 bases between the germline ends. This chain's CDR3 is CASSQTRSGSGELFF. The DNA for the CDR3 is TGTGCCAGCAGCCAAACCCGTTCGGGGTCCGGGGAGCTGTTTTTT.

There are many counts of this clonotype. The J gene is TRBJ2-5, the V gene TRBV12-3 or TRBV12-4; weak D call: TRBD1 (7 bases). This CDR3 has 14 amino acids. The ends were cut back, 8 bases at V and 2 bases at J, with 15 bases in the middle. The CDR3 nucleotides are TGTGCCAGCTCCTTTCAGGGGGGTCAAGAGACCCAGTACTTC. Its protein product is CASSFQGGQETQYF.

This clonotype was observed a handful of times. The CDR3 DNA reads as TGTGCCAGCAGAAGGACAGTCAGCACAGATACGCAGTATTTT. Protein product: CASRRTVSTDTQYF. The chain employs TRBV28 and TRBJ2-3; D might be TRBD1 (6 bases). The CDR3 is 14 residues long. Per the germline V gene, CDR1 is MDHEN and CDR2 is SYDVKM. The V end was cut by 6 bases, the J end by 0 bases, with 10 bases between.